One sample yielded the 29 T cell receptor beta chains listed below, sequenced in a study of response to subunit inactivated influenza vaccine. TCRdb reanalysed the RT-PCR reads using MiXCR and keeps one entry per CDR3 protein. The profile covers hundreds of thousands of distinct CDR3 sequences, with 7.6% appearing a single time and about an eighth taken by the ten largest. Sequenced material: PBMCs from blood, taken roughly 24 months after vaccination. These receptors were taken from a man in his fifties or sixties who received an inactivated influenza vaccine.

Remarks on this clonotype: A single base separates this from a much larger clone, so it may be a read error. This chain connects TRBV7-8 to TRBJ2-5; perhaps TRBD1 as D (6 bases). The germline V gene encodes CDR1 SGHVS and CDR2 FQNEAQ. The CDR3 length is 15 residues. The CDR3 reads CGSSLTAQGVETQYF. The CDR3 DNA reads as TGTGGCAGCAGCTTAACTGCACAGGGCGTAGAGACCCAGTACTTC.

CDR3 sequence: CSARDPAGIPTDTQYF. The CDR3 region has the DNA TGCAGTGCTAGAGATCCAGCGGGGATACCCACAGATACGCAGTATTTT. This rearrangement joins TRBV20-1 to TRBJ2-3; 7 bases agree with TRBD2. The trim removed 0 bases at V and 2 bases at J, leaving 8 bases unmatched. The CDR3 is made up of 16 amino acids. The germline gives CDR1 DFQATT, CDR2 SNEGSKA (reference sequence).

This clonotype was counted a few times. The J gene is TRBJ1-1, the V gene TRBV7-8; tentatively, D is TRBD1 (5 bases). Between the trimmed V and J ends, which lost 2 bases and 4 bases, there was a span of 26 bases. Germline V gene lookup returns CDR1 SGHVS and CDR2 FQNEAQ. This CDR3 contains 19 residues. CDR3 amino acids: CASSLFTALASKGFTEAFF. In nucleotides, the CDR3 is TGTGCCAGCAGCTTATTCACGGCACTGGCGTCCAAGGGGTTCACTGAAGCTTTCTTT.

With regard to this clonotype: One junction end does not reproduce the germline sequence, and a read error may be involved. V and J are TRBV6-1 and TRBJ2-1, with TRBD2 matching 8 bases. In germline, CDR1 is MNHNS, CDR2 SASEGT. CDR3 length equals 17 residues. CDR3 protein: CACSEEPLAGYRNEQFF. CDR3 DNA sequence: TGTGCCTGCAGTGAAGAACCATTAGCGGGGTACAGGAATGAGCAGTTCTTC.

This clonotype was seen a few times. CDR3 bases: TGCAGTGCTAGGGGACAGGGGGAACGGGCTGAAGCTTTCTTT. Translation: CSARGQGERAEAFF. The chain links TRBV20-1 to TRBJ1-1; 11 bases map to TRBD1. CDR3 length: 14 amino acids. Germline V gene data show CDR1 as DFQATT and CDR2 as SNEGSKA (reference sequence). V was clipped by 3 bases and J by 6 bases; unmatched bases: 6.

The chain links TRBV20-1 to TRBJ1-2, with D tentatively TRBD1 (6 bases). V was trimmed by 3 bases and J by 3 bases, leaving 11 bases between them. This CDR3 has 13 residues. CDR1 and CDR2 (germline): DFQATT, SNEGSKA (reference sequence). CDR3 residues: CSASTTGYYGYTF. DNA of the CDR3: TGCAGTGCTAGTACAACAGGGTACTATGGCTACACCTTC.

This clonotype showed up just a few times. The V and J genes are TRBV5-1 and TRBJ1-3; 8 positions match TRBD1. Germline V gene sequence: CDR1 SGHRS, CDR2 YFSETQ. V lost 3 bases and J lost 7; bases outside the gene matches: 6. This CDR3 region has 14 residues. The CDR3 DNA reads TGCGCCAGCAGCTCTGGACAGGGTAGTAACACCATATATTTT. This gives the protein CASSSGQGSNTIYF.

This clonotype was seen ten or more times. This chain joins TRBV27 and TRBJ2-1, with D maybe TRBD1 (5 bases). The CDR3 sequence is 13 residues long. Germline lookup yields CDR1 MNHEY and CDR2 SMNVEV (reference sequence). Trimming stripped 6 bases from V and 4 bases from J, with 10 bases between. The CDR3 DNA reads as TGTGCCAGCAGCCTACACAGGTACAATGAGCAGTTCTTC. Its translation: CASSLHRYNEQFF.

This clonotype was seen only a few times. The chain uses TRBV7-9 and TRBJ1-1; 9 nucleotides align to TRBD1. V lost 4 bases, J lost 5 bases, and 8 bases stayed unmatched. Germline CDR1 SEHNR, CDR2 FQNEAQ (reference sequence). The CDR3 is made up of 15 amino acids. The CDR3 here is CASSSLTGGRTEAFF. The CDR3 nucleotides are TGTGCCAGCAGCTCTCTGACAGGGGGAAGAACTGAAGCTTTCTTT.

The chain has TRBV11-1 and TRBJ2-3; 7 nucleotides match TRBD2. Germline trimming cut 5 bases from V and 1 base from J; bases unmatched to any gene: 18. Germline CDR1 reads SGHAT; CDR2 reads FQDESV (reference sequence). The CDR3 is 19 residues long. The CDR3 DNA reads TGTGCCAGCAGCCCGCCCCTGGGGTACCAGGCGGGGGGCACAGATACGCAGTATTTT. Its translation: CASSPPLGYQAGGTDTQYF.

There are many counts of this clonotype. The V and J genes are TRBV10-3 and TRBJ2-1; 7 bases agree with TRBD1. CDR3 length equals 13 residues. The ends lost 9 bases at V and 5 bases at J; junction bases unmatched: 7. Germline CDR1 and CDR2: ENHRY and SYGVKD. This CDR3 reads CAIGTEKNNEQFF. The CDR3 DNA sequence: TGTGCCATTGGGACAGAAAAGAACAATGAGCAGTTCTTC.

The chain recombines TRBV10-3 with TRBJ1-1, with D hard to call. Trimming removed 0 bases from V and 2 bases from J, with 10 bases in between. Germline CDR1 ENHRY, CDR2 SYGVKD. The CDR3 loop spans 15 amino acids. The CDR3 here is CAISESEELNTEAFF. In DNA, the CDR3 is TGTGCCATCAGTGAGTCAGAGGAGCTAAACACTGAAGCTTTCTTT.

This chain joins TRBV4-3 and TRBJ2-1; no clear D gene. The germline V and J ends were trimmed by 0 bases and 6 bases, with 9 bases remaining between them. The CDR3 is 14 residues long. The germline CDR1 and CDR2 sequences are LGHNA and YSLEER. CDR3: CASSQDISVNEQFF. The DNA for the CDR3 is TGCGCCAGCAGCCAAGATATATCGGTCAATGAGCAGTTCTTC.

CDR3 nucleotide sequence: TGTGCCAGCAGTGATAAAGGAAATTCACCCCTCCACTTT. It codes for CASSDKGNSPLHF. This chain links TRBV2 with TRBJ1-6, with D uncertain. Germline CDR1 is SNHLY and CDR2 is FYNNEI. The V gene lost 3 bases and the J gene lost 7 bases, with 7 bases spanning the gap. This CDR3 has 13 residues.

The chain links TRBV6-6 to TRBJ1-3; D gene ambiguous. Germline lookup yields CDR1 MNHNY and CDR2 SVGAGI (reference sequence). The V gene lost 8 bases and the J gene lost 0 bases, with 8 bases spanning the gap. The length of the CDR3 is 13 residues. DNA for the CDR3: TGTGCCAGCGCCGGGGACTCTGGAAACACCATATATTTT. Encoded protein: CASAGDSGNTIYF.

Turning to this clonotype: With a much larger clone just one base away, this may be a read error. The chain uses TRBV29-1 and TRBJ2-7; TRBD1 aligns across 9 bases. CDR1 SQVTM and CDR2 ANQGSEA come from the germline V gene. There are 13 residues in the CDR3. CDR3 loop: CRVAAGQGNEQYF. CDR3 sequence (DNA): TGCCGCGTTGCCGCGGGACAGGGAAACGAGCAGTACTTC.

This clonotype was seen more than once but under ten times. The CDR3 DNA reads as TGTGCCAGCAGTAAGCCCCGAGGGGCAGGGGACACAGATACGCAGTATTTT. It codes for CASSKPRGAGDTDTQYF. The chain joins TRBV6-2 or TRBV6-3 to TRBJ2-3; a weak D match, TRBD1 (6 bases). Between the trimmed V and J ends, which lost 5 bases and 2 bases, there was a span of 20 bases. The CDR3 length is 17 residues. CDR1 and CDR2 (germline): MNHEY, SVGEGT.

This clonotype was observed a few times. The chain carries TRBV11-2 and TRBJ2-5; 12 bases match TRBD2. The CDR3 is 18 amino acids. Trimming took 0 bases from V and 0 from J; bases not matched to a gene: 5. Germline V lookup: CDR1 SGHAT, CDR2 FQNNGV. In nucleotides, the CDR3 is TGTGCCAGCAGCTTAGACCTGACTAGCGGGGGATACCAAGAGACCCAGTACTTC. Protein: CASSLDLTSGGYQETQYF.

This chain links TRBV28 with TRBJ2-7; 9 bases are shared with TRBD1. Germline CDR1 is MDHEN and CDR2 is SYDVKM. The CDR3 extends over 16 amino acids. The V gene end was trimmed by 5 bases and the J gene end by 4 bases; junction bases not matched to a gene: 12. CDR3 sequence reads: CASSSVGQGPQYEQYF. The CDR3 region has the DNA TGTGCCAGCAGTAGCGTTGGACAGGGGCCTCAGTACGAGCAGTACTTC.

This clonotype was recorded at least ten times. This CDR3 reads CSVEMGGPKYF. The CDR3 region has the DNA TGCAGCGTTGAAATGGGGGGACCGAAGTACTTC. The rearrangement links TRBV29-1 to TRBJ2-5, with D possibly TRBD2 on 6 matching bases. The CDR3 loop spans 11 amino acids. Trimming took 2 bases from V and 12 from J, leaving 13 bases between them. The V gene's germline CDR1 is SQVTM and CDR2 ANQGSEA.

CDR3 sequence reads: CASSQRQGAYGYTF. CDR3 DNA sequence: TGTGCCAGCAGCCAGCGACAGGGGGCGTATGGCTACACCTTC. The chain has TRBV3-1 and TRBJ1-2; 10 bases are a match to TRBD1. With 3 bases clipped from V and 5 bases from J, the junction kept 3 bases outside the gene matches. CDR1 is LGHDT and CDR2 is YNNKEL in the germline V gene (reference sequence). The CDR3 spans 14 residues.

The CDR3 DNA reads TGCGCCAGCAGCTTAGGGAGTATTAATGAAAAACTGTTTTTT. As protein: CASSLGSINEKLFF. The rearrangement uses TRBV5-1 and TRBJ1-4, with D unclear. The germline V and J ends were trimmed by 2 bases and 4 bases, with 9 bases remaining between them. CDR1 and CDR2 from the germline V gene are SGHRS and YFSETQ. This CDR3 has 14 amino acids.

This clonotype has only a few counts. This rearrangement joins TRBV29-1 to TRBJ2-1; 11 nucleotides agree with TRBD1. Per the germline V gene, CDR1 is SQVTM and CDR2 is ANQGSEA. V shed 4 bases, J shed 6 bases, and the junction held 8 bases outside the gene matches. This CDR3 has 15 amino acids. CDR3 amino acids: CSVGPRDRGINEQFF. The DNA of the CDR3 is TGCAGCGTTGGACCCCGGGACAGGGGGATCAATGAGCAGTTCTTC.

The chain links TRBV24-1 to TRBJ2-2; TRBD1 matches at 7 bases. In germline, CDR1 is KGHDR, CDR2 SFDVKD. This CDR3 spans 13 amino acids. With V trimmed by 8 bases and J by 6 bases, 5 bases remained unmatched. CDR3 in amino acids: CATNQQGSGELFF. In nucleotides, the CDR3 is TGTGCCACCAATCAACAGGGGTCCGGGGAGCTGTTTTTT.

This clonotype was found many times. The rearrangement joins TRBV4-3 to TRBJ2-3; D might be TRBD2 (5 bases). The CDR3 has 16 residues. Trimming removed 0 bases at V and 4 bases at J, with 14 bases between. Germline lookup yields CDR1 LGHNA and CDR2 YSLEER. CDR3 sequence reads: CASSQDSGIPADTQYF. In DNA form, the CDR3 reads TGCGCCAGCAGCCAAGACTCCGGGATCCCGGCAGATACGCAGTATTTT.

As to this clonotype: A much larger clone lies one base from this, so it may be a read error. The chain carries TRBV14 and TRBJ1-1; the D is unclear. Deletions cut 1 base from V and 7 bases from J, with 13 bases between. The V gene's germline CDR1 is SGHDN and CDR2 FVKESK. The CDR3 loop spans 14 amino acids. The CDR3 DNA follows: TGTGCCAGCAGCCAAGTTCGATGGGGTAGTGAAGCTTTCTTT. This sequence encodes CASSQVRWGSEAFF.

The sample holds many counts of this clonotype. This rearrangement joins TRBV11-2 to TRBJ2-3, with 7 bases lining up with TRBD2. Germline values: CDR1 SGHAT, CDR2 FQNNGV. Trimming cost V 5 bases and J 2 bases; bases outside gene matches: 7. The CDR3 spans 15 residues. The CDR3 DNA sequence: TGTGCCAGCAGCCTCCAACAGCGGGACACAGATACGCAGTATTTT. Translated: CASSLQQRDTDTQYF.

This clonotype was seen more than once but under ten times. The chain uses TRBV6-2 or TRBV6-3 and TRBJ1-5; D is possibly TRBD1 (5 bases). V lost 0 bases, J lost 3 bases, and 12 bases lay in between. The germline V gene has CDR1 MNHEY and CDR2 SVGEGT. The CDR3 runs 16 residues. The CDR3 is CASSYSGRGLNQPQHF. Here the CDR3 DNA reads TGTGCCAGCAGTTACTCGGGGAGGGGACTCAATCAGCCCCAGCATTTT.

This clonotype was counted a few times. The V call is TRBV6-5, the J call TRBJ1-1, with a weak D call TRBD1 (6 bases). Germline V gene data show CDR1 as MNHEY and CDR2 as SVGAGI. CDR3 length: 15 amino acids. V was clipped by 0 bases and J by 5 bases, with 13 bases between them. The CDR3: CASSYSQGRGTEAFF. CDR3 in DNA: TGTGCCAGCAGTTACTCACAGGGAAGGGGGACTGAAGCTTTCTTT.